Included here is one TCR beta chain sequence, with context. This specimen comes from a study of blood T cell repertoires in COVID-19. Study as a whole: From T cells, B-cell-depleted T cells, or PBMCs came the material, which was cDNA or gDNA.

Per the germline V gene, CDR1 is SGHRS and CDR2 is YFSETQ. The junction had 4 bases not matched to a gene; V was cut back by 5 bases and J by 3 bases. This CDR3 is built from 15 residues. The table came from immunoSEQ multiplex PCR; TCRdb's copy has only in-frame clones and leaves some out. The sample includes about 15,000 clones, roughly 86% seen only once; the top ten take 15% to 20%. The sequence came from a human donor in a cohort sampled during active COVID-19. The specimen sequenced was peripheral blood. The V gene is TRBV5-1, the J gene TRBJ2-5; TRBD2 agrees at 13 bases. CDR3 amino acids: CASSPTSGGEETQYF. Here the CDR3 DNA reads TGCGCCAGCAGTCCCACTAGCGGGGGGGAAGAGACCCAGTACTTC. The full variable domain, rest sourced from reference TRBV5-1 and TRBJ2-5, is KAGVTQTPRYLIKTRGQQVTLSCSPISGHRSVSWYQQTPGQGLQFLFEYFSETQRNKGNFPGRFSGRQFSNSRSEMNVSTLELGDSALYLCASSPTSGGEETQYFGPGTRLLVL.